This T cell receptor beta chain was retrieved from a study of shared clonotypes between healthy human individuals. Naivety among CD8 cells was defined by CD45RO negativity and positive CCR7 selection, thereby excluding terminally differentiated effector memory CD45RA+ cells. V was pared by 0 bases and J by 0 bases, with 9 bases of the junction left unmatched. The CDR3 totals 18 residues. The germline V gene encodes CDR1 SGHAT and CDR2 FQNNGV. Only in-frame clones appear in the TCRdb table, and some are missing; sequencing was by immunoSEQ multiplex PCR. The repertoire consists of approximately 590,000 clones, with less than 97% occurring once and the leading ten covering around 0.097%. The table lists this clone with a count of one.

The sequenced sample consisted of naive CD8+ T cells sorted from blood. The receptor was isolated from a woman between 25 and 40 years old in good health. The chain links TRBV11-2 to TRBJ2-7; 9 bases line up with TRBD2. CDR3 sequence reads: CASSLDGRPSGISYEQYF. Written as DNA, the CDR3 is TGTGCCAGCAGCTTAGACGGTAGGCCTAGCGGGATCTCCTACGAGCAGTACTTC.